The 15 T cell receptor beta chains below come from one sample, sequenced in a study of blood T cell repertoires in COVID-19. Measured with immunoSEQ multiplex PCR; TCRdb has only the in-frame clones, and not every one. The table records over 200,000 clones, more than 70% of them present only once. Sequencing was done on a sample of peripheral blood. The receptors stem from a man aged 80 or over with acute or convalescent COVID-19.

This rearrangement joins TRBV6-1 to TRBJ2-7, with 10 bases that match TRBD1. CDR1 is MNHNS, CDR2 SASEGT, per germline. V lost 5 bases to trimming and J lost 6 bases; unmatched junction nucleotides: 4. This CDR3 is built from 13 residues. Here the CDR3 DNA reads TGTGCCAGCAGTCCCCGGACAGGGGGCGAGCAGTACTTC. This sequence encodes CASSPRTGGEQYF.

This clone was observed a single time. The chain recombines TRBV6-5 with TRBJ2-2; 8 positions agree with TRBD1. Losses at the gene ends were 7 bases for V and 1 base for J; bases not matched to a gene: 5. Germline values: CDR1 MNHEY, CDR2 SVGAGI. CDR3 length: 15 amino acids. The CDR3 reads CASIRTGRNTGELFF. The DNA of the CDR3 is TGTGCCAGCATTAGGACAGGGCGGAACACCGGGGAGCTGTTTTTT.

The chain recombines TRBV6-5 with TRBJ1-2; D is uncertain. V lost 4 bases, J lost 8 bases, and 17 bases lay in between. There are 14 residues in the CDR3. Germline V CDR1 and CDR2: MNHEY, SVGAGI. The CDR3 sequence: CASSLRQVVSGYTF. The CDR3, as DNA: TGTGCCAGCAGTTTACGTCAGGTCGTGTCGGGCTACACCTTC.

This chain links TRBV7-2 with TRBJ2-7, with TRBD2 as a possible D gene (6 bases). The germline V gene encodes CDR1 SGHTA and CDR2 FQGNSA. V shed 1 base and J shed 3 bases, with 13 bases lying between them. The CDR3 contains 15 residues. Written as DNA, the CDR3 is TGTGCCAGCAGCTTAGGAGCGCGGGGTCTCTACGAGCAGTACTTC. Residues: CASSLGARGLYEQYF.

The genes are TRBV20-1 and TRBJ2-7, with D possibly being TRBD2 (7 bases). The germline V and J ends were trimmed by 3 bases and 3 bases, with 12 bases remaining between them. The germline V gene has CDR1 DFQATT and CDR2 SNEGSKA (reference sequence). This CDR3 is 13 amino acids long. The CDR3 coding sequence is TGCAGTGCTAGTCCGGGGGGCGGCTACGAGCAGTACTTC. Its protein is CSASPGGGYEQYF.

The chain uses TRBV7-9 and TRBJ2-5, with 7 bases lining up with TRBD1. Germline CDR1 is SEHNR and CDR2 is FQNEAQ (reference sequence). V was clipped by 5 bases and J by 3 bases; unmatched bases: 3. The CDR3 has 13 amino acids. DNA of the CDR3: TGTGCCAGCAGCCACGGGACAGAAGAGACCCAGTACTTC. Its protein is CASSHGTEETQYF.

The chain carries TRBV6-6 and TRBJ2-7, with no clear D. V lost 6 bases, J lost 4 bases, and 10 bases lay in between. The CDR3 has 12 amino acids. Germline V gene lookup returns CDR1 MNHNY and CDR2 SVGAGI (reference sequence). This chain's CDR3 is CASRTGSYEQYF. For the CDR3, the DNA is TGTGCCAGCAGAACCGGGTCTTACGAGCAGTACTTC.

V usage is TRBV6-5 and J usage is TRBJ2-3; TRBD1 agrees at 9 bases. The CDR3 loop spans 15 amino acids. Germline V gives CDR1 MNHEY, CDR2 SVGAGI. The J segment lost 1 base and the V segment lost 8 bases, leaving 7 bases of the junction unmatched. CDR3 in DNA: TGTGCCAGCGCGACAGGGGGTATGGGCACAGATACGCAGTATTTT. Amino acids: CASATGGMGTDTQYF.

CDR3 loop: CASSPAQGNTGELFF. In DNA form, the CDR3 reads TGTGCCAGCTCACCGGCACAGGGTAACACCGGGGAGCTGTTTTTT. This chain joins TRBV18 and TRBJ2-2; tentatively, D is TRBD1 (6 bases). Between the trimmed V and J ends, which lost 3 bases and 2 bases, there was a span of 10 bases. This CDR3 region has 15 residues. Germline CDR1 is KGHSH and CDR2 is LQKENI.

The chain uses TRBV11-2 and TRBJ1-4, with D possibly matching TRBD1 (6 bases). Germline V gene data show CDR1 as SGHAT and CDR2 as FQNNGV. The CDR3 contains 15 residues. The V and J ends lost 1 base and 8 bases respectively, with 14 bases between them. In DNA, the CDR3 is TGTGCCAGCAGCTTAGCGCGGGGGCCGCAAGAAAAACTGTTTTTT. This codes for CASSLARGPQEKLFF.

V and J are TRBV18 and TRBJ2-1; TRBD2 is a possible D gene (6 bases). The CDR3 contains 16 residues. Between the trimmed V and J ends, which lost 4 bases and 3 bases, there was a span of 16 bases. The germline V gene has CDR1 KGHSH and CDR2 LQKENI. The CDR3 protein is CASSLLPGLNYNEQFF. CDR3 nucleotides: TGTGCCAGCTCACTACTTCCGGGACTTAACTACAATGAGCAGTTCTTC.

The J gene is TRBJ2-3, the V gene TRBV5-8; 8 bases align to TRBD2. From germline, CDR1 is SGHTS and CDR2 YDEGEE. The V segment lost 4 bases and the J segment 2 bases; nucleotides outside the gene matches: 18. The CDR3 sequence is 19 residues long. CDR3 region: CASSPRLRLAGPLTDTQYF. In DNA, the CDR3 is TGTGCCAGCAGCCCCCGTTTACGTCTAGCGGGTCCCCTCACAGATACGCAGTATTTT.

The chain has TRBV5-1 and TRBJ1-2; TRBD1 might be the D (6 bases). Germline V CDR1 and CDR2: SGHRS, YFSETQ. The CDR3 runs to 14 residues. With 2 bases removed from V and 4 bases from J, the gap between germline ends came to 12 bases. CDR3 in amino acids: CASSLQTGSYGYTF. The DNA of the CDR3 is TGCGCCAGCAGCTTACAGACAGGCTCCTATGGCTACACCTTC. The full variable domain, completed using reference TRBV5-1 and TRBJ1-2, is KAGVTQTPRYLIKTRGQQVTLSCSPISGHRSVSWYQQTPGQGLQFLFEYFSETQRNKGNFPGRFSGRQFSNSRSEMNVSTLELGDSALYLCASSLQTGSYGYTFGSGTRLTVV.

This sequence joins TRBV5-8 and TRBJ2-5; D not certain. Trimming cost V 4 bases and J 3 bases, with 16 bases left between them. Germline CDR1 reads SGHTS; CDR2 reads YDEGEE. The CDR3 is made up of 15 amino acids. CDR3 protein: CASSPILGQEETQYF. CDR3 coding DNA: TGTGCCAGCAGCCCCATTCTGGGCCAAGAAGAGACCCAGTACTTC.

This clone was recorded a few times. This chain links TRBV7-2 with TRBJ1-5, with D unresolved. Germline assignment: CDR1 SGHTA and CDR2 FQGNSA. Trimming removed 4 bases from V and 6 bases from J, with 7 bases in between. The CDR3 contains 12 residues. The CDR3 DNA sequence: TGTGCCAGCAGCTCCGAGGGTCAGCCCCAGCATTTT. It codes for CASSSEGQPQHF.